Here is one TCR beta chain with its context. This entry is derived from a study of immune evolution from preneoplasia to lung adenocarcinoma. Repertoires were generated with immunoSEQ multiplex PCR, while TCRdb's copy carries only in-frame clones and drops some. This sample has under 45,000 clones; 65% to 80% occur once, and the top ten carry about 4.3%. Trimming left V 6 bases short and J 7 bases short, with 23 bases between. The CDR3 is made up of 16 amino acids. CDR1 LNHDA and CDR2 SQIVND come from the germline V gene (reference sequence). The chain couples TRBV19 to TRBJ2-3, with D perhaps being TRBD1 or TRBD2 (6 bases each). The TCR comes from a person aged 60 to 70 with lung adenocarcinoma. What was sequenced was FFPE invasive lung adenocarcinoma tissue. The CDR3 spells CASSPLRGAGRHTQYF. CDR3 in DNA: TGTGCCAGTAGCCCCTTAAGGGGGGCTGGGCGGCATACGCAGTATTTT.